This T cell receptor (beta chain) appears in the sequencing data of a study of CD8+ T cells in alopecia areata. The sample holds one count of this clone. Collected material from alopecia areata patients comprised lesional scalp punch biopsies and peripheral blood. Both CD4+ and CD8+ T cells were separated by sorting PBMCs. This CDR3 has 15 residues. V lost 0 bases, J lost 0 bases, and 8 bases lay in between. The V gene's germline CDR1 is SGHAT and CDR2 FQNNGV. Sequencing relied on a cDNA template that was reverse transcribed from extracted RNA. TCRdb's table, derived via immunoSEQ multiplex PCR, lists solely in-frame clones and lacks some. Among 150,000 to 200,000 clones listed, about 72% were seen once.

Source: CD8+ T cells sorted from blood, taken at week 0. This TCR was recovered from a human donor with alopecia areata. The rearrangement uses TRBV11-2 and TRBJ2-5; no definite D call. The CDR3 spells CASSLEGSHQETQYF. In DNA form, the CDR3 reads TGTGCCAGCAGCTTAGAAGGCTCCCACCAAGAGACCCAGTACTTC.